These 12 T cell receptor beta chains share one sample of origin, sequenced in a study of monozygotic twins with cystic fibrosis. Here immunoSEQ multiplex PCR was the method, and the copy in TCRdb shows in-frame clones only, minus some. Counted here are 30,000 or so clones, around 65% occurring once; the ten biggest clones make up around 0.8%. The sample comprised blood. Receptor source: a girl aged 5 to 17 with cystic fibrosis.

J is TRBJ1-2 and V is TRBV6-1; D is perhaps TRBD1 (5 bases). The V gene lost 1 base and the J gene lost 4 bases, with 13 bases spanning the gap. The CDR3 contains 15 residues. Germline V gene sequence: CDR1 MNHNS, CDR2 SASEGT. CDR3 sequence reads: CASSEGGTYFYGYTF. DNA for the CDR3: TGTGCCAGCAGTGAAGGGGGGACGTATTTCTATGGCTACACCTTC.

The CDR3 sequence is CAIRQDLAEGQYV. The CDR3 DNA reads TGTGCCATCAGACAGGACCTCGCGGAGGGCCAGTACGTC. The chain recombines TRBV10-3 with TRBJ2-7; weak D call: TRBD2 (6 bases). Germline V lookup: CDR1 ENHRY, CDR2 SYGVKD. The length of the CDR3 is 13 residues. The V gene lost 6 bases and the J gene lost 10 bases, with 19 bases spanning the gap.

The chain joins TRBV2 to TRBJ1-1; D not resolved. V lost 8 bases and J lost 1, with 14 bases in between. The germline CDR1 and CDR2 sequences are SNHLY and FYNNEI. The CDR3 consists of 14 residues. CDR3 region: CASERRGTNTEAFF. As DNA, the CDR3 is TGTGCCAGCGAAAGACGGGGAACGAACACTGAAGCTTTCTTT. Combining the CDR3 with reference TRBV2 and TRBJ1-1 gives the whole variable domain EPEVTQTPSHQVTQMGQEVILRCVPISNHLYFYWYRQILGQKVEFLVSFYNNEISEKSEIFDDQFSVERPDGSNFTLKIRSTKLEDSAMYFCASERRGTNTEAFFGQGTRLTVV.

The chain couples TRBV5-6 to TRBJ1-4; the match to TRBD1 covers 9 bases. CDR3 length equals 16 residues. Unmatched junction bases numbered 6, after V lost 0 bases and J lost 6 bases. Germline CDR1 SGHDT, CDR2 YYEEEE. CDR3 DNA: TGTGCCAGCAGCTTGGAGTTGGGACAGGGAGATGAAAAACTGTTTTTT. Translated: CASSLELGQGDEKLFF.

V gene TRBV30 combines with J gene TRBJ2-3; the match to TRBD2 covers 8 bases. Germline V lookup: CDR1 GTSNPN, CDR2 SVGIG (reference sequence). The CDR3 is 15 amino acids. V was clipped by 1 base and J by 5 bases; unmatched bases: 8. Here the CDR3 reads CAWSDDGRAGDTQYF. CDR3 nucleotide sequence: TGTGCCTGGAGTGATGACGGGAGGGCCGGAGATACGCAGTATTTT.

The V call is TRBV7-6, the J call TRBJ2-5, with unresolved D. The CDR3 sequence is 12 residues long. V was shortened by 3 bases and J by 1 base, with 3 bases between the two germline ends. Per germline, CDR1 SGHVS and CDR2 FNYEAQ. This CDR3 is CASSFLQETQYF. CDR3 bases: TGTGCCAGCAGCTTCCTCCAAGAGACCCAGTACTTC. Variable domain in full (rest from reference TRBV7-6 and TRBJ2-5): GAGVSQSPRYKVTKRGQDVALRCDPISGHVSLYWYRQALGQGPEFLTYFNYEAQQDKSGLPNDRFSAERPEGSISTLTIQRTEQRDSAMYRCASSFLQETQYFGPGTRLLVL.

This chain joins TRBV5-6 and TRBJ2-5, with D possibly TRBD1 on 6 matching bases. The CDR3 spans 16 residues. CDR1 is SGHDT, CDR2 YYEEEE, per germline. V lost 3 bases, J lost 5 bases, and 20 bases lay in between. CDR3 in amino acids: CASSSLGAGVRETQYF. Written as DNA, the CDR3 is TGTGCCAGCAGCTCCCTCGGGGCAGGGGTTAGGGAGACCCAGTACTTC.

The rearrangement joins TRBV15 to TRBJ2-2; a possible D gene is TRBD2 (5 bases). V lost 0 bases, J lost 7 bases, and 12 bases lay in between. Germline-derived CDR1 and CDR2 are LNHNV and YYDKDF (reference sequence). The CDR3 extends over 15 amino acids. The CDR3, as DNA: TGTGCCACCAGCAGAGAGGGAGTAGTTCGCGGGGAGCTGTTTTTT. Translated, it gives CATSREGVVRGELFF.

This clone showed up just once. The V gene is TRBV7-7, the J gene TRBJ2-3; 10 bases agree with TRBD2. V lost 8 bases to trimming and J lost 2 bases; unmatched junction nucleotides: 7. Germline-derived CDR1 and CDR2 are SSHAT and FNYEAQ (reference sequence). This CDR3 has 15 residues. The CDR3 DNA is TGTGCCAGCTCCAAAGCGGGAGGGATCACAGATACGCAGTATTTT. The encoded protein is CASSKAGGITDTQYF. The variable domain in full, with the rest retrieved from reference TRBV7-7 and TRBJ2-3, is GAGVSQSPRYKVTKRGQDVTLRCDPISSHATLYWYQQALGQGPEFLTYFNYEAQPDKSGLPSDRFSAERPEGSISTLTIQRTEQRDSAMYRCASSKAGGITDTQYFGPGTRLTVL.

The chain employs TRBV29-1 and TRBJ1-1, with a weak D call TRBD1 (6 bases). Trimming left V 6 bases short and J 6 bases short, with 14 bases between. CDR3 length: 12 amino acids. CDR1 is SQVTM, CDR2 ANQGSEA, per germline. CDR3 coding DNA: TGCAGCGTCACAGGGATGTTGGCTGAAGCTTTCTTT. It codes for CSVTGMLAEAFF.

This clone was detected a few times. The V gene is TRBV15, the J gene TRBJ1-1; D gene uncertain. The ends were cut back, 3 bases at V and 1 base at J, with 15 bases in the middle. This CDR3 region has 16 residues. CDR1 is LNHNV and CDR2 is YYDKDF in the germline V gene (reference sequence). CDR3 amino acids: CATSRWIGKGNTEAFF. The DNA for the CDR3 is TGTGCCACCAGCAGGTGGATAGGGAAAGGGAACACTGAAGCTTTCTTT.

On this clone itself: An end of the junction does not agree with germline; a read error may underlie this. DNA of the CDR3: TGTGCCAGCAGTGATATTGGAGATATCCGGACAGGGGATTTT. Its translation: CASSDIGDIRTGDF. This sequence joins TRBV6-1 and TRBJ1-5, with 9 bases identical to TRBD1. Germline V lookup: CDR1 MNHNS, CDR2 SASEGT. The CDR3 contains 14 residues.